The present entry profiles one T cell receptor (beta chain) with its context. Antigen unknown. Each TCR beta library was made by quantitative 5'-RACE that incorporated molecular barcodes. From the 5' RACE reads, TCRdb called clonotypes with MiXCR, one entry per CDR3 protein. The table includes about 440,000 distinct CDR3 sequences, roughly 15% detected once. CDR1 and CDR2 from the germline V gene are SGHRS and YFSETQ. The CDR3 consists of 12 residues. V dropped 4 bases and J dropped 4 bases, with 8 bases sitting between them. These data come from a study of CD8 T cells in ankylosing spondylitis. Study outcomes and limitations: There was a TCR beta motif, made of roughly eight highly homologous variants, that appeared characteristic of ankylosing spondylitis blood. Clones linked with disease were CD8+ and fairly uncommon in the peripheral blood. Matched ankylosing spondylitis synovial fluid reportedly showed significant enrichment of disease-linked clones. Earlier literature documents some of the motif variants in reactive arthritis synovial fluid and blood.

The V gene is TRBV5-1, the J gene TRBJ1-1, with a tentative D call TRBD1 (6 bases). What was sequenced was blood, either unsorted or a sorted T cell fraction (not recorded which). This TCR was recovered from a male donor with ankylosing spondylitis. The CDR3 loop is CASSTQGTEAFF. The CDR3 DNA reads TGCGCCAGCAGCACACAGGGCACTGAAGCTTTCTTT.